The 23 T cell receptor beta chains presented below share a single source sample, sequenced in a study of sequential checkpoint blockade in melanoma. Treatment: randomized to nivolumab then ipilimumab (arm A) or the reverse (arm B). Using immunoSEQ multiplex PCR, the repertoire was profiled, and TCRdb retains in-frame clones only, with some absent. Here the sample spans roughly 2,400 clones, around 22% being singletons. This specimen consisted of tumor tissue (inferred from file names), obtained from a patient given nivolumab and ipilimumab in sequence. These receptors were taken from a human donor with melanoma.

The gene calls are TRBV14 and TRBJ2-5, with D unclear. This CDR3 spans 14 amino acids. The V gene's germline CDR1 is SGHDN and CDR2 FVKESK. Trimming took 4 bases from V and 6 from J, leaving 15 bases between them. The CDR3 protein is CASSPTVTPQTQYF. The DNA for the CDR3 is TGTGCCAGCAGCCCTACAGTCACTCCACAGACCCAGTACTTC.

Written as DNA, the CDR3 is TGTGCCAGCAGTTTTTTCCCCGGGACGGAATTCTATTCACCCCTCCACTTT. Its translation: CASSFFPGTEFYSPLHF. This chain connects TRBV6-8 to TRBJ1-6; D possibly corresponds to TRBD1 (5 bases). Trimming took 4 bases from V and 8 from J, leaving 21 bases between them. There are 17 residues in the CDR3. Germline CDR1 MNHGY, CDR2 SAAAGT.

Ten or more counts support this clone. The rearrangement uses TRBV11-3 and TRBJ1-2, with D maybe TRBD1 (5 bases). The germline V and J ends were trimmed by 7 bases and 5 bases, with 20 bases remaining between them. Germline values: CDR1 SGHNT, CDR2 YENEEA. The CDR3 covers 15 residues. Here the CDR3 reads CASNSLPRDSYGYTF. The CDR3, as DNA: TGTGCCAGCAACTCCCTTCCCAGGGACTCTTATGGCTACACCTTC.

In its sample, this clone ranks as medium-sized. Mismatch with germline at one junction end may stem from a read error. The chain combines TRBV11-3 with TRBJ1-2; 7 bases map to TRBD1. The CDR3 contains 15 residues. From germline, CDR1 is SGHNT and CDR2 YENEEA. CDR3 DNA sequence: TGTGCCAGCACCCCTTCGGACAGGCTCGCTTTTGGTTATGCCTTC. It encodes CASTPSDRLAFGYAF. Full variable domain (remainder filled in from reference TRBV11-3 and TRBJ1-2): EAGVVQSPRYKIIEKKQPVAFWCNPISGHNTLYWYLQNLGQGPELLIRYENEEAVDDSQLPKDRFSAERLKGVDSTLKIQPAELGDSAVYLCASTPSDRLAFGYAFGSGTRLTVV.

The V gene is TRBV6-8, the J gene TRBJ2-3; D unclear. Germline V CDR1 and CDR2: MNHGY, SAAAGT. V dropped 7 bases and J dropped 5 bases, with 13 bases sitting between them. The CDR3 has 13 residues. CDR3 sequence (DNA): TGTGCCAGCACCCCACGGGCCGGAGATACGCAGTATTTT. It specifies CASTPRAGDTQYF.

This clone was found many times. V and J are TRBV11-3 and TRBJ1-2, with 9 bases aligning to TRBD1. Unmatched junction bases numbered 14, after V lost 5 bases and J lost 4 bases. The CDR3 runs to 17 residues. Germline CDR1 and CDR2: SGHNT and YENEEA. CDR3 region: CASSQVVRDRAGYGYTF. The DNA for the CDR3 is TGTGCCAGCAGCCAAGTCGTACGGGACAGGGCTGGCTATGGCTACACCTTC.

Only a few counts were recorded for this clone. The chain recombines TRBV6-8 with TRBJ2-7; D may correspond to TRBD1 or TRBD2 (5 bases each). This CDR3 comprises 14 residues. V was cut by 3 bases and J by 4 bases, with 13 bases left in between. Germline V gene lookup returns CDR1 MNHGY and CDR2 SAAAGT. CDR3 region: CASSYHPGQYEQYF. The CDR3 region has the DNA TGTGCCAGCAGTTATCATCCGGGGCAATACGAGCAGTACTTC.

This clone has just a few counts. J is TRBJ2-5 and V is TRBV6-8; D is possibly TRBD2 (6 bases). Trimming pared 5 bases from V and 4 bases from J, leaving 11 bases between. Germline V CDR1 and CDR2: MNHGY, SAAAGT. The CDR3 loop spans 13 amino acids. CDR3 nucleotide sequence: TGTGCCAGCAGTCAGGACTATGCAGAGACCCAGTACTTC. Translation: CASSQDYAETQYF.

The rearrangement uses TRBV19 and TRBJ2-2, with D unclear. This CDR3 is 13 amino acids long. Between the trimmed V and J ends, which lost 3 bases and 3 bases, there was a span of 5 bases. The V gene's germline CDR1 is LNHDA and CDR2 SQIVND (reference sequence). The CDR3 region is CASSMSDTGELFF. CDR3 sequence (DNA): TGTGCCAGTAGTATGAGTGACACCGGGGAGCTGTTTTTT.

By share of the sample, this clone is medium-sized (0.01 to 0.1%). This sequence joins TRBV11-3 and TRBJ2-7; the D gene is possibly TRBD2 (6 bases). This CDR3 is 15 amino acids long. V gave up 1 base and J gave up 3 bases, with 13 bases separating them. CDR1 and CDR2 from the germline V gene are SGHNT and YENEEA. The CDR3 region is CASSLVISGSYEQYF. The CDR3 DNA sequence: TGTGCCAGCAGCTTAGTGATTAGCGGTAGCTACGAGCAGTACTTC.

This clone was detected only a few times. The rearrangement joins TRBV28 to TRBJ1-5, with TRBD1 matching 9 bases. V shed 2 bases and J 6 bases; nucleotides not matched to a gene: 11. The CDR3 is 17 residues long. CDR1 is MDHEN, CDR2 SYDVKM, per germline. CDR3 bases: TGTGCCAGCAGTTTACGACAGGGGGTGCTTTCGGTTCAGCCCCAGCATTTT. It is translated as CASSLRQGVLSVQPQHF.

This clone is termed medium-sized (0.01 to 0.1%). The gene calls are TRBV11-3 and TRBJ2-3; tentatively, D is TRBD1 (6 bases). Germline-derived CDR1 and CDR2 are SGHNT and YENEEA. The V end lost 5 bases, the J end lost 2 bases, and 11 bases lay between the germline ends. This CDR3 is built from 14 residues. CDR3 DNA sequence: TGTGCCAGCAGCCAGGGGCCCACCACAGATACGCAGTATTTT. Amino acid sequence: CASSQGPTTDTQYF.

This clone was observed a few times. This chain uses TRBV6-8 with TRBJ2-1; D remains ambiguous. This CDR3 comprises 13 residues. Trimming stripped 10 bases from V and 0 bases from J, with 10 bases between. Germline V gene data show CDR1 as MNHGY and CDR2 as SAAAGT. CDR3 bases: TGTGCCATCTTAAGCAGCTCCTACAATGAGCAGTTCTTC. Residues: CAILSSSYNEQFF.

The V call is TRBV2, the J call TRBJ2-3, with 7 bases fitting TRBD2. This CDR3 region has 12 residues. After removal of 6 bases from V and 14 bases from J, the junction contained 11 bases not matched to a gene. Germline V gene sequence: CDR1 SNHLY, CDR2 FYNNEI. DNA of the CDR3: TGTGCCAGCAGCGCGAAACTAGCGCCGCCGTATTTT. It translates to CASSAKLAPPYF.

V is TRBV5-1 and J is TRBJ2-7; D gene ambiguous. The germline CDR1 and CDR2 sequences are SGHRS and YFSETQ. V dropped 4 bases and J dropped 7 bases, with 18 bases sitting between them. This CDR3 is built from 14 residues. CDR3 sequence: CASSHQGRAEEQYF. DNA for the CDR3: TGCGCCAGCAGCCACCAAGGAAGGGCTGAAGAGCAGTACTTC.

This chain connects TRBV19 to TRBJ2-7, with unresolved D. V shed 4 bases and J shed 6 bases, with 10 bases lying between them. The CDR3 loop spans 12 amino acids. The germline V gene has CDR1 LNHDA and CDR2 SQIVND (reference sequence). The chain's CDR3 is CASSNQAAEQYF. Written as DNA, the CDR3 is TGTGCCAGTAGTAATCAGGCGGCCGAGCAGTACTTC.

This clone was detected a few times. The CDR3: CASSRTSGSYEQYF. In nucleotides, the CDR3 is TGTGCCAGCAGTCGGACTAGTGGGTCCTACGAGCAGTACTTC. V and J are TRBV28 and TRBJ2-7; TRBD2 matches at 7 bases. Unmatched junction bases numbered 5, after V lost 5 bases and J lost 1 base. The CDR3 has 14 residues. Germline CDR1 MDHEN, CDR2 SYDVKM.

J is TRBJ1-4 and V is TRBV28; D is uncertain. CDR1 and CDR2 (germline): MDHEN, SYDVKM. V was pared by 6 bases and J by 3 bases, with 14 bases between. CDR3 length: 15 amino acids. CDR3 residues: CASRVGGFANEKLFF. The DNA of the CDR3 is TGTGCCAGCAGAGTGGGAGGCTTTGCTAATGAAAAACTGTTTTTT.

DNA of the CDR3: TGCGCCAGCCTAGGCGGGGCCAACGTCCTGACTTTC. It encodes CASLGGANVLTF. V is TRBV10-2 and J is TRBJ2-6; no definite D call. CDR3 size: 12 residues. The V end was cut by 8 bases, the J end by 4 bases, with 6 bases between. Germline V CDR1 and CDR2: WSHSY, SAAADI.

This clone was counted many times. The gene calls are TRBV2 and TRBJ2-5; TRBD2 matches at 8 bases. This CDR3 region has 16 residues. V shed 8 bases and J 3 bases; nucleotides not matched to a gene: 14. Germline CDR1 and CDR2: SNHLY and FYNNEI. The CDR3 loop reads CASLFFAGGGKETQYF. CDR3 nucleotides: TGTGCCAGCCTTTTTTTTGCGGGCGGGGGGAAAGAGACCCAGTACTTC. The complete variable domain, with remaining parts taken from reference TRBV2 and TRBJ2-5, reads EPEVTQTPSHQVTQMGQEVILRCVPISNHLYFYWYRQILGQKVEFLVSFYNNEISEKSEIFDDQFSVERPDGSNFTLKIRSTKLEDSAMYFCASLFFAGGGKETQYFGPGTRLLVL.

This clone was seen a few times. The rearrangement links TRBV28 to TRBJ2-7; D is undetermined. Looked up from germline, CDR1 is MDHEN and CDR2 is SYDVKM. This CDR3 region has 17 residues. Trimming stripped 5 bases from V and 7 bases from J, with 27 bases between. CDR3 DNA sequence: TGTGCCAGCAGTCCACCTGAGGTTATTTCCCATTCTTTGGAGCAGTACTTC. Amino acids: CASSPPEVISHSLEQYF.

This clone was counted only a few times. This chain links TRBV12-2 with TRBJ1-5; TRBD1 was called by the table and not checked on the DNA. TRBV12-2 is deemed a pseudogene. The CDR3 has 16 residues. CDR3 sequence: CASRLAQTGQNQPQHF. As DNA, the CDR3 is TGTGCAAGTCGCTTAGCCCAGACAGGTCAAAATCAGCCCCAGCATTTT.

In its sample, this clone ranks as medium-sized. The J gene is TRBJ2-5, the V gene TRBV11-3; D might be TRBD2 (6 bases). This CDR3 spans 14 amino acids. V was cut by 4 bases and J by 3 bases, with 12 bases left in between. The germline V gene encodes CDR1 SGHNT and CDR2 YENEEA. CDR3 sequence (DNA): TGTGCCAGCAGCTGGCCAGGAGGGGAAGAGACCCAGTACTTC. Protein: CASSWPGGEETQYF.